This T cell receptor (beta chain) was sequenced for a study of resident and recirculating memory T cells in vitiligo (dated by TCRdb to 2016 to 2019). With respect to the entire study: The study took epidermis from shave biopsies of two lesional and two nonlesional sites, plus PBMCs, from each of a few stable vitiligo patients for TCR beta sequencing. Without any cell sorting, samples were homogenized immediately before genomic DNA was extracted using the Qiagen DNeasy Blood & Tissue Kit. The goal of the human TCR beta sequencing was to check whether lesional vitiligo skin contained specific clones that differed from the clones found in nonlesional skin and blood.

Results the study describes overall, beyond this receptor: Future mechanistic studies are needed so that the relative contributions of the lesion-infiltrating T cell clones and of human Trm versus Tcm pools can be evaluated. No unique dominant TCR clone was detected, and variation in clonality was observed among vitiligo lesions. Because TCR sequences were not shared across biopsy sites or across patients, the findings suggest that different lesions are infiltrated by different T cell clones, a pattern described as private specificity. Overlap and correlation analysis showed no significant repertoire overlap between biopsies except for each lesion with itself, even within a single patient.

TCR beta chains were amplified from genomic DNA using the immunoSEQ hsTCRB kit. The immunoSEQ service sequenced the TCR beta libraries on an Illumina MiSeq instrument. For the original study's pipeline: Repertoire data were analyzed using the immunoSEQ Analyzer. Held by TCRdb, this immuneACCESS table contains in-frame sequences only and omits some clones. Under half of the omission traces to an unresolved V gene where checked; the cause of the rest is unknown. That table gives V, J and clone size, and the DNA gave D and trimming. Recorded for this sample are 65,000 to 80,000 clones; around 90% of them occurred a single time. The ten most abundant clones make up more than 5% of the sample. Stable vitiligo was defined as no change in lesions over the previous 6 months. For classification as stable, the absence of confetti depigmentation, a clinical sign of active vitiligo, was additionally required. Any patient who had received treatment in the previous three months was excluded. Ficoll density gradient centrifugation was used to isolate PBMCs from heparinized blood, after which the PBMCs were flash-frozen.

Comment on this clone: Its antigen is not yet known. One base away there is no much larger clone; base qualities are not given.

From a lookup of the germline V gene, CDR1 and CDR2 are LGHNA and YNFKEQ. V and J are trimmed by 0 bases and 9 bases, and the gene matches miss 10 bases of the junction. Its CDR3 holds 16 amino acids, cysteine through phenylalanine. The read is trimmed to its CDR3 DNA, 48 bases read in frame from base 1. The source is a male donor with vitiligo. This chain is built from TRBV4-2 and TRBJ2-1, and 8 bases in between align with TRBD2. Source material: blood. The bases read TGTGCCAGCAGCCAAGACTCCGCGGGAGGTCTGGGTGAGCAGTTCTTC. It is translated as CASSQDSAGGLGEQFF.